This T cell receptor beta chain emerged from a study of early T cells in non-severe SARS-CoV-2 infection. The CDR3 sequence is 16 residues long. V shed 6 bases, J shed 0 bases, and the junction held 5 bases outside the gene matches. Germline-derived CDR1 and CDR2 are LGHDT and YNNKEL (reference sequence). TCRdb independently ran MiXCR on the 5' RACE reads; one entry per CDR3 protein. The repertoire holds around 86,000 distinct CDR3 sequences, with roughly 14% as singletons. The clonotype originates from an adult who was a healthcare worker with PCR-confirmed SARS-CoV-2 infection or an uninfected control (not recorded which). The genes are TRBV3-1 and TRBJ2-6, with 7 bases matching TRBD1. Specimen: whole blood. CDR3 DNA: TGTGCCAGCAGGAAACAGGGGAGCTCTGGGGCCAACGTCCTGACTTTC. As protein: CASRKQGSSGANVLTF.